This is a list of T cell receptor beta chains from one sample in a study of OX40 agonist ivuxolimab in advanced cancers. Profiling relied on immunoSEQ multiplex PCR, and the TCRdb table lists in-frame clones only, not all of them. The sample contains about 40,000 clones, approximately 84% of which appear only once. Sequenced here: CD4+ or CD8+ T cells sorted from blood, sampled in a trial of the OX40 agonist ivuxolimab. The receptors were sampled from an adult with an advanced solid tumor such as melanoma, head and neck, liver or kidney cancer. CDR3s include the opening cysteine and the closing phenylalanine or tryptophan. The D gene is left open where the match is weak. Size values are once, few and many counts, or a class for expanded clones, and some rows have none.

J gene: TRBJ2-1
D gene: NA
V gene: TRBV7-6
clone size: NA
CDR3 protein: CASSPTYNEQFF
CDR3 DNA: TGTGCCAGCAGCCCTACCTACAATGAGCAGTTCTTC

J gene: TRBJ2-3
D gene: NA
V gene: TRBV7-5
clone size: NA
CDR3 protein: CASSLVGGASDTQYF
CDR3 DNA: TGTGCCAGCAGCCTAGTGGGCGGGGCCTCAGATACGCAGTATTTT

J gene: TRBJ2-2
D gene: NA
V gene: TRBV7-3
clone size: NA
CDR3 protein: CASSWTPVTGELFF
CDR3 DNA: TGTGCCAGCAGCTGGACCCCGGTCACCGGGGAGCTGTTTTTT

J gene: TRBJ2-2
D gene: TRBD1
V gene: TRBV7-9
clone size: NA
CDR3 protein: CASSETGALNTGELFF
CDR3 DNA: TGTGCCAGCAGCGAAACAGGGGCCTTGAACACCGGGGAGCTGTTTTTT

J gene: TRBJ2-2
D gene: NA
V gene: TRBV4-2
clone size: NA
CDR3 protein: CASSQEGWVGSGELFF
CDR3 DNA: TGTGCCAGCAGCCAAGAGGGTTGGGTGGGAAGCGGGGAGCTGTTTTTT

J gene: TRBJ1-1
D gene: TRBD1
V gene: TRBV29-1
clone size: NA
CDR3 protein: CSVLGQGQSGRAFF
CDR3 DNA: TGCAGCGTTCTTGGACAGGGGCAAAGTGGGCGGGCTTTCTTT

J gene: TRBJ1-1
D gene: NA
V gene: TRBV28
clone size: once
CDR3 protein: CASSMTGNTEAFF
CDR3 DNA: TGTGCCAGCAGTATGACAGGGAACACTGAAGCTTTCTTT

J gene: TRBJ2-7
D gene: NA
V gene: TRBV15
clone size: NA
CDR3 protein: CATSRDRGRDEQYF
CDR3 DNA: TGTGCCACCAGCAGAGATAGAGGTCGGGACGAGCAGTACTTC

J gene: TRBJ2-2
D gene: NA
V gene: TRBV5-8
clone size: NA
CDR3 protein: CASSTGYGVVDTGELFF
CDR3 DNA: TGTGCCAGCAGCACCGGGTATGGGGTCGTCGACACCGGGGAGCTGTTTTTT

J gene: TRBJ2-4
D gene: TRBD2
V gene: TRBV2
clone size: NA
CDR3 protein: CASSDSGLAGTKNIQYF
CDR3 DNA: TGTGCCAGCAGTGATTCCGGGCTAGCGGGAACCAAAAACATTCAGTACTTC

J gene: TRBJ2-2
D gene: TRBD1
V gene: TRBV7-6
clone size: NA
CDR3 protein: CASSSGQEVTGELFF
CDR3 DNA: TGTGCCAGCAGCTCGGGACAGGAGGTCACCGGGGAGCTGTTTTTT

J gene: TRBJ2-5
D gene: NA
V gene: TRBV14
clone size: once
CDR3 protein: CASSSMGVRETQYF
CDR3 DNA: TGTGCCAGCAGCTCCATGGGGGTGCGAGAGACCCAGTACTTC

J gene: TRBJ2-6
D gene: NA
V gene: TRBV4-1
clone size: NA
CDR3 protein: CASTQWASGANVLTF
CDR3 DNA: TGCGCCAGCACCCAATGGGCGTCAGGGGCCAACGTCCTGACTTTC

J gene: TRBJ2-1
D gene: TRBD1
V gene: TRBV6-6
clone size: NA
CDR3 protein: CASSRDRGSYNEQFF
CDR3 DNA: TGTGCCAGCAGTAGGGACAGGGGCTCCTACAATGAGCAGTTCTTC

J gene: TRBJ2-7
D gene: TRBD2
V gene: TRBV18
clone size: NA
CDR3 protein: CASSQGLAGGLDEQYF
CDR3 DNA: TGTGCCAGCTCACAGGGACTAGCGGGAGGGTTGGACGAGCAGTACTTC

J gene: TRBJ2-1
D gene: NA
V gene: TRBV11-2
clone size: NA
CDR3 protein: CASSVNPVPHNEQFF
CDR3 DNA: TGTGCCAGCAGCGTAAACCCAGTACCACACAATGAGCAGTTCTTC